This TCR beta chain was sequenced for a study of T cell responses to AZD1222 COVID-19 vaccine. About this clone: Its cognate antigen is unknown.

CDR3 length: 16 residues. CDR1 SGHKS and CDR2 YYEKEE come from the germline V gene (reference sequence). The V and J ends lost 0 bases and 4 bases respectively, with 14 bases between them. The table came from immunoSEQ multiplex PCR; TCRdb's copy has only in-frame clones and leaves some out. The table lists 130,000 to 150,000 clones, under 95% of them singletons. Notes on the study in general: Spike-specific TCR breadth and depth both grew after two AZD1222 doses. No repertoire was sampled before or during the peak T cell response, only after it. Close to half of all spike-specific TCRs reportedly target regions of the variants that are unmutated. Among AZD1222 vaccinees, only five to seven were seropositive at baseline.

The clonotype comes from an adult in good health. The J gene is TRBJ2-1, the V gene TRBV5-5; D might be TRBD2 (7 bases). This material consisted of peripheral blood, taken on day 0 of AZD1222 vaccination. The CDR3 DNA reads as TGTGCCAGCAGCTTGGTTCGGGGGGCGTTATACAATGAGCAGTTCTTC. Its translation is CASSLVRGALYNEQFF. The full variable domain, completed using reference TRBV5-5 and TRBJ2-1, is DAGVTQSPTHLIKTRGQQVTLRCSPISGHKSVSWYQQVLGQGPQFIFQYYEKEERGRGNFPDRFSARQFPNYSSELNVNALLLGDSALYLCASSLVRGALYNEQFFGPGTRLTVL.